The 27 T cell receptor beta chains reported below all come from one sample, sequenced in a study of blood T cells in healthy people across ages. Through a sample-barcoded 5' primer and a J-beta primer mix, a second PCR was run for 7 to 11 cycles. Using its own MiXCR run on the 5' RACE reads, TCRdb lists one record per CDR3 protein. The sample gives some 710,000 distinct CDR3 sequences, around 50% of which show up once; 15% to 20% is in the top ten. Sequenced material: blood. The receptors stem from a man at least 80 years old in good health.

This clonotype was detected many times. The rearrangement joins TRBV20-1 to TRBJ2-1; D not resolved. V lost 6 bases to trimming and J lost 5 bases, with 14 bases between them. This CDR3 contains 13 residues. Germline V lookup: CDR1 DFQATT, CDR2 SNEGSKA (reference sequence). For the CDR3, the DNA is TGCAGTGCAGAGAACCGGAACAACAATGAGCAGTTCTTC. It encodes CSAENRNNNEQFF.

CDR3 DNA sequence: TGTGCCAGCAGACTAATTCGGAGTGAGCAGTACTTC. It encodes CASRLIRSEQYF. The chain has TRBV7-2 and TRBJ2-5; D unclear. Germline CDR1 is SGHTA and CDR2 is FQGNSA. The CDR3 is 12 residues long. V was trimmed by 6 bases and J by 11 bases, leaving 16 bases between them.

This clonotype was seen more than once but under ten times. The rearrangement uses TRBV10-3 and TRBJ2-5; D not resolved. Between the trimmed V and J ends, which lost 5 bases and 5 bases, there was a span of 18 bases. Germline V CDR1 and CDR2: ENHRY, SYGVKD. The length of the CDR3 is 15 residues. For the CDR3, the DNA is TGTGCCATCAGTAGAGATTTGGGGAATCTGGAGACCCAGTACTTC. This translates into CAISRDLGNLETQYF.

This clonotype was detected a few times. This chain joins TRBV4-3 and TRBJ2-5, with TRBD2 matching over 8 bases. The V segment lost 2 bases and the J segment 1 base; nucleotides outside the gene matches: 6. The germline gives CDR1 LGHNA, CDR2 YSLEER. The CDR3 is made up of 16 amino acids. This CDR3 reads CASSQFGLATQETQYF. CDR3 coding DNA: TGCGCCAGCAGCCAATTCGGACTAGCAACCCAAGAGACCCAGTACTTC.

The chain uses TRBV4-2 and TRBJ2-3; 7 bases align to TRBD2. The CDR3 runs 16 residues. CDR1 and CDR2 (germline): LGHNA, YNFKEQ. V dropped 1 base and J dropped 4; count of bases not matched to a gene: 8. The CDR3 reads CASSQASGTNADTQYF. The CDR3 DNA sequence: TGTGCCAGCAGCCAAGCATCCGGGACTAACGCAGATACGCAGTATTTT.

The V gene is TRBV20-1, the J gene TRBJ2-1; TRBD2 matches 7 bases. The J segment lost 7 bases and the V segment lost 1 base, leaving 4 bases of the junction unmatched. This CDR3 has 13 residues. Germline V gene sequence: CDR1 DFQATT, CDR2 SNEGSKA (reference sequence). CDR3: CSARAGGLNEQFF. For the CDR3, the DNA is TGCAGTGCTAGAGCGGGGGGATTGAATGAGCAGTTCTTC.

The V gene is TRBV24-1, the J gene TRBJ2-3, with 9 positions matching TRBD2. Germline CDR1 KGHDR, CDR2 SFDVKD. This CDR3 is 15 amino acids long. V was clipped by 4 bases and J by 2 bases; unmatched bases: 3. For the CDR3, the DNA is TGTGCCACCAGTGACGGCGGGAGGGCCACAGATACGCAGTATTTT. This gives the protein CATSDGGRATDTQYF.

This clonotype has a handful of counts. The chain couples TRBV6-1 to TRBJ2-2, with D perhaps given as TRBD1 or TRBD2 (5 bases each). With 6 bases removed from V and 2 bases from J, the gap between germline ends came to 10 bases. The CDR3 covers 14 residues. The germline gives CDR1 MNHNS, CDR2 SASEGT. The DNA for the CDR3 is TGTGCCAGCAGCTGGGACCGAAACACCGGGGAGCTGTTTTTT. Translating gives CASSWDRNTGELFF.

This clonotype was seen a handful of times. This rearrangement joins TRBV10-2 to TRBJ2-5; 8 bases are a match to TRBD1. V was clipped by 5 bases and J by 5 bases; unmatched bases: 10. Germline V lookup: CDR1 WSHSY, CDR2 SAAADI. CDR3 length: 15 amino acids. The CDR3 DNA reads TGCGCCAGCAGTCCGCCGACAGGGGAATTTGAGACCCAGTACTTC. Translated: CASSPPTGEFETQYF.

V usage is TRBV4-2 and J usage is TRBJ2-5, with TRBD1 as a possible D gene (5 bases). CDR1 LGHNA and CDR2 YNFKEQ come from the germline V gene. The CDR3 extends over 15 amino acids. V was trimmed by 4 bases and J by 1 base, leaving 13 bases between them. The CDR3 is CASSRAGSGQETQYF. The CDR3 nucleotides are TGTGCCAGCAGCCGGGCAGGGTCCGGCCAAGAGACCCAGTACTTC.

In its sample, this clonotype was seen many times. The rearrangement links TRBV29-1 to TRBJ2-1, with 8 bases identical to TRBD1. Germline values: CDR1 SQVTM, CDR2 ANQGSEA. V was pared by 1 base and J by 6 bases, with 2 bases of the junction left unmatched. The CDR3 is 13 amino acids. The CDR3 DNA sequence: TGCAGCGTTGAAGTGACAGGGGTCAATGAGCAGTTCTTC. This codes for CSVEVTGVNEQFF.

This clonotype was seen a few times. The chain uses TRBV20-1 and TRBJ2-7; D uncertain. Germline assignment: CDR1 DFQATT and CDR2 SNEGSKA (reference sequence). The length of the CDR3 is 13 residues. With 1 base removed from V and 4 bases from J, the gap between germline ends came to 11 bases. CDR3 region: CSARAPTGYEQYF. The CDR3 DNA is TGCAGTGCTAGAGCCCCGACGGGTTACGAGCAGTACTTC.

This clonotype occurred a few times. This CDR3 reads CASSQIVTGQDTQYF. Here the CDR3 DNA reads TGCGCCAGCAGCCAAATCGTTACAGGGCAAGATACGCAGTATTTT. The gene calls are TRBV5-1 and TRBJ2-3; D possibly corresponds to TRBD1 (6 bases). The CDR3 runs to 15 residues. V was pared by 4 bases and J by 5 bases, with 17 bases between. CDR1 is SGHRS, CDR2 YFSETQ, per germline.

This rearrangement joins TRBV18 to TRBJ2-3, with D hard to call. Germline CDR1 reads KGHSH; CDR2 reads LQKENI. The CDR3 covers 14 residues. V lost 1 base to trimming and J lost 3 bases, with 8 bases between them. The CDR3 loop reads CASSPRPLTDTQYF. The CDR3 nucleotides read TGTGCCAGCTCACCACGTCCATTGACAGATACGCAGTATTTT.

This clonotype has only a few counts. J is TRBJ2-1 and V is TRBV20-1; D is ambiguous. Germline V gives CDR1 DFQATT, CDR2 SNEGSKA (reference sequence). This CDR3 comprises 14 residues. Trimming removed 3 bases at V and 3 bases at J, with 12 bases between. CDR3 residues: CSASGESHYNEQFF. The CDR3 DNA is TGCAGTGCTAGTGGGGAATCTCACTACAATGAGCAGTTCTTC.

This clonotype has a handful of counts. The chain combines TRBV20-1 with TRBJ2-7, with 14 bases lining up with TRBD2. V shed 4 bases, J shed 5 bases, and the junction held 10 bases outside the gene matches. This CDR3 has 16 residues. The germline V gene encodes CDR1 DFQATT and CDR2 SNEGSKA (reference sequence). The DNA of the CDR3 is TGCAGTGCTACCGGGACTAGCGGGAGTATCTTCCACGAGCAGTACTTC. Its protein is CSATGTSGSIFHEQYF.

The rearrangement joins TRBV29-1 to TRBJ1-2; perhaps TRBD1 as D (5 bases). The CDR3 consists of 13 residues. The V gene lost 5 bases and the J gene lost 2 bases, with 12 bases spanning the gap. The V gene's germline CDR1 is SQVTM and CDR2 ANQGSEA. Written as DNA, the CDR3 is TGCAGCGTTTTTGACAGCAGCAACTATGGCTACACCTTC. Translated: CSVFDSSNYGYTF.

This clonotype was seen ten or more times. The chain is built from TRBV7-2 and TRBJ2-4; 8 nucleotides agree with TRBD1. Germline V gene data show CDR1 as SGHTA and CDR2 as FQGNSA. The J segment lost 7 bases and the V segment lost 1 base, leaving 0 bases of the junction unmatched. CDR3 length: 13 residues. Here the CDR3 DNA reads TGTGCCAGCAGCTTAGGACAGGGGAACATTCAGTACTTC. As protein: CASSLGQGNIQYF. Using reference TRBV7-2 and TRBJ2-4 for the parts outside the CDR3, the full variable domain is GAGVSQSPSNKVTEKGKDVELRCDPISGHTALYWYRQSLGQGLEFLIYFQGNSAPDKSGLPSDRFSAERTGGSVSTLTIQRTQQEDSAVYLCASSLGQGNIQYFGAGTRLSVL.

The chain couples TRBV20-1 to TRBJ2-7; 7 bases agree with TRBD1. The CDR3 is 13 amino acids. Germline CDR1 reads DFQATT; CDR2 reads SNEGSKA (reference sequence). The V and J ends lost 6 bases and 2 bases, in that order; junction bases with no gene match: 7. CDR3 amino acids: CSALDRSAYEQYF. Here the CDR3 DNA reads TGCAGTGCGCTGGACAGGTCCGCCTACGAGCAGTACTTC.

This clonotype appeared many times. This rearrangement joins TRBV7-9 to TRBJ2-7; D gene ambiguous. CDR3 length equals 13 residues. CDR1 is SEHNR and CDR2 is FQNEAQ in the germline V gene (reference sequence). Trimming took 4 bases from V and 0 from J, leaving 7 bases between them. Here the CDR3 reads CASSSSTSYEQYF. The CDR3 bases are TGTGCCAGCAGCTCATCCACCTCCTACGAGCAGTACTTC.

The chain couples TRBV11-1 to TRBJ2-1; D gene ambiguous. This CDR3 has 15 amino acids. Trimming took off 3 bases at V and 8 bases at J, with 17 bases between the two ends. Germline loops: CDR1 SGHAT, CDR2 FQDESV (reference sequence). The CDR3 DNA reads TGTGCCAGCAGCTTGGGTCCGAATGAGAGGTATGAGCAGTTCTTC. Translated: CASSLGPNERYEQFF.

The chain carries TRBV29-1 and TRBJ2-7; 7 bases agree with TRBD1. The CDR3 totals 13 residues. V was pared by 7 bases and J by 3 bases, with 9 bases of the junction left unmatched. Germline V CDR1 and CDR2: SQVTM, ANQGSEA. The CDR3 DNA is TGCAGCGCCGAGACAGGGAATGGCTACGAGCAGTACTTC. It yields the protein CSAETGNGYEQYF.

This clonotype was detected ten times or more. The chain links TRBV29-1 to TRBJ2-1; 8 positions agree with TRBD1. J gave up 6 bases and V 4 bases, and 5 bases lay outside the gene matches. The CDR3 is 13 amino acids. Germline V gene sequence: CDR1 SQVTM, CDR2 ANQGSEA. CDR3 residues: CSVGQGPTNEQFF. The CDR3, as DNA: TGCAGCGTTGGACAGGGGCCTACCAATGAGCAGTTCTTC.

The chain joins TRBV20-1 to TRBJ1-2; 8 nucleotides align to TRBD1. The V gene end was trimmed by 4 bases and the J gene end by 7 bases; junction bases not matched to a gene: 5. The CDR3 loop spans 12 amino acids. Germline V CDR1 and CDR2: DFQATT, SNEGSKA (reference sequence). The CDR3 region has the DNA TGCAGTGCTATGGGACAGGCGGGTGGCTACACCTTC. Translation: CSAMGQAGGYTF.

This clonotype has just a few counts. The chain links TRBV29-1 to TRBJ2-2, with D possibly matching TRBD1 (7 bases). This CDR3 region has 15 residues. Germline loops: CDR1 SQVTM, CDR2 ANQGSEA. V lost 3 bases and J lost 5, with 16 bases in between. CDR3 sequence reads: CSVDGRGSGTGELFF. CDR3 bases: TGCAGCGTTGACGGCAGGGGGAGCGGGACCGGGGAGCTGTTTTTT.

The chain carries TRBV7-2 and TRBJ2-1; TRBD1 might be the D (5 bases). Trimming cost V 4 bases and J 8 bases, with 18 bases left between them. The length of the CDR3 is 15 residues. Germline lookup yields CDR1 SGHTA and CDR2 FQGNSA. The CDR3 nucleotides read TGTGCCAGCAGCTCCCGAACTACAGGTTCCGATGAGCAGTTCTTC. Encoded protein: CASSSRTTGSDEQFF.

This clonotype was observed many times. The chain joins TRBV7-2 to TRBJ2-3, with D maybe TRBD2 (6 bases). The CDR3 is 16 amino acids. Germline assignment: CDR1 SGHTA and CDR2 FQGNSA. V lost 1 base and J lost 0, with 11 bases in between. In DNA, the CDR3 is TGTGCCAGCAGCTTAGGGGGGGACTTAAGCACAGATACGCAGTATTTT. Amino acids: CASSLGGDLSTDTQYF. Based on the CDR3 plus reference TRBV7-2 and TRBJ2-3, the full variable domain is GAGVSQSPSNKVTEKGKDVELRCDPISGHTALYWYRQSLGQGLEFLIYFQGNSAPDKSGLPSDRFSAERTGGSVSTLTIQRTQQEDSAVYLCASSLGGDLSTDTQYFGPGTRLTVL.